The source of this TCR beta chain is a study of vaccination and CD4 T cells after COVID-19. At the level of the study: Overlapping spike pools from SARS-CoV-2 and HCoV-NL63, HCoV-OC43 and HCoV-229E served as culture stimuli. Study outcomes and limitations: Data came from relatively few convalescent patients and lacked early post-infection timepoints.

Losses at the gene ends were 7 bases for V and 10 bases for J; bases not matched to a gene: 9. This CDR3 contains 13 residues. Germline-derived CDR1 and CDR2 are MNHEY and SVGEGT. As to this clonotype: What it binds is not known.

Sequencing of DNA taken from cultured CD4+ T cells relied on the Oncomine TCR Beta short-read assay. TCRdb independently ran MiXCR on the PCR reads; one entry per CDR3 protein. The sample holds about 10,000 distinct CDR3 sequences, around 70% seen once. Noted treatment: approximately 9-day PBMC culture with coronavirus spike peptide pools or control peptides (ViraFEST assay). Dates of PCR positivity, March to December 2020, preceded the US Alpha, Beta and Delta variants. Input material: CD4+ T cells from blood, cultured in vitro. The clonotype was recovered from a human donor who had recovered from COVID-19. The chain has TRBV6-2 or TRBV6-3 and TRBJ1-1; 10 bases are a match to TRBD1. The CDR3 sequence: CASNPGQGILAFF. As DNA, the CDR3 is TGTGCCAGCAACCCGGGACAGGGGATATTAGCTTTCTTT.